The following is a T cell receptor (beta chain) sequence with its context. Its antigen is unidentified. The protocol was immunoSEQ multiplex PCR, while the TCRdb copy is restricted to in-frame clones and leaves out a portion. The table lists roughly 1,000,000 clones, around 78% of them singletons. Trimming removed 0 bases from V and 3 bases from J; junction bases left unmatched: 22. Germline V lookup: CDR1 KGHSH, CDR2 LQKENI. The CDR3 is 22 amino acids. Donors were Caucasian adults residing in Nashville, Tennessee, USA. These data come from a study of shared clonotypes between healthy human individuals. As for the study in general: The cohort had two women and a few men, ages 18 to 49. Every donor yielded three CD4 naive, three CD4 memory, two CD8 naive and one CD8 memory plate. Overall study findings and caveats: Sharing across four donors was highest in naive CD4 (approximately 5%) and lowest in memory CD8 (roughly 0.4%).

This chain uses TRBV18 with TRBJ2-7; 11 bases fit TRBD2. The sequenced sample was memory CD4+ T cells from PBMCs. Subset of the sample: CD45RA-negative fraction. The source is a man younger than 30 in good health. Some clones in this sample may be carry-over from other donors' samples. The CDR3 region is CASSPPVGMSGVAGGPVYEQYF. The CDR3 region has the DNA TGTGCCAGCTCACCACCGGTCGGGATGTCAGGGGTAGCGGGAGGGCCAGTCTACGAGCAGTACTTC.